The sequence of this T cell receptor beta chain was determined in a study of OX40 agonist ivuxolimab in advanced cancers. Study as a whole: Intravenous ivuxolimab was administered to patients every 2 weeks at 0.01 to 10 mg/kg. The study's findings and limits: Mean expanded clone counts were higher in CD8+ than CD4+ T cells.

Germline V gives CDR1 MNHEY, CDR2 SMNVEV (reference sequence). J gave up 0 bases and V 6 bases, and 3 bases lay outside the gene matches. The CDR3 covers 15 residues. For this clone: Its antigen is not identified.

Repertoires were generated with immunoSEQ multiplex PCR, while TCRdb's copy carries only in-frame clones and drops some. This table holds tens of thousands of clones, roughly nine tenths found once. This sequence joins TRBV27 and TRBJ2-3; 10 bases agree with TRBD2. The receptor's source is an adult with an advanced solid tumor such as melanoma, head and neck, liver or kidney cancer. The sequencing used CD4+ or CD8+ T cells sorted from blood, collected in a trial of the OX40 agonist ivuxolimab. The chain's CDR3 is CASSNSGRSTDTQYF. CDR3 nucleotides: TGTGCCAGCAGCAATAGCGGGAGGAGCACAGATACGCAGTATTTT.